This passage covers 5 T cell receptor beta chains from one sample sequenced in a study of beta chain features in type 1 diabetes (dated by TCRdb to the late 2010s). The paper's findings and limits, for the study overall: A moderate but significant shortening of TCRB CDR3 length was observed in type 1 diabetes patients in all four CD4+ subsets.

The library was obtained by the immunoSEQ multiplex PCR assay. The High Capacity cDNA Reverse Transcription Kit was used to reverse transcribe all of the isolated RNA, meaning that expressed TCRB transcripts were what got sequenced. In its TCRdb copy, this immuneACCESS table keeps in-frame sequences only and misses some clones. Where compared with another copy, unresolved V genes explain less than half of these, and the others have no known cause. Within this sample are approximately 150,000 clones, with about 13% of them counted one time only. The ten largest make up about 1.3% of the sample. Their antigen targets remain unknown. Sequenced material: central memory CD4+ T cells from blood. Receptors were obtained from a man aged 18-30 years with type 1 diabetes.

This clone was seen a handful of times. This rearrangement joins TRBV27 to TRBJ2-1; 15 bases are a match to TRBD2. This CDR3 has 16 amino acids. Trimming cost V 6 bases and J 9 bases; bases outside gene matches: 9. Germline V gene data show CDR1 as MNHEY and CDR2 as SMNVEV (reference sequence). The CDR3 bases are TGTGCCAGCAGCCCCACATCGGGACTAGCGGGGGGTGAGCAGTTCTTC. Its translation is CASSPTSGLAGGEQFF.

This sequence joins TRBV27 and TRBJ2-4; D gene unclear. Germline V lookup: CDR1 MNHEY, CDR2 SMNVEV (reference sequence). V was trimmed by 5 bases and J by 9 bases, leaving 11 bases between them. This CDR3 contains 12 residues. CDR3 region: CASSPTGLIQYF. The CDR3 coding sequence is TGTGCCAGCAGTCCCACGGGTCTCATTCAGTACTTC.

This rearrangement joins TRBV29-1 to TRBJ1-4; 10 bases align to TRBD1. CDR1 SQVTM and CDR2 ANQGSEA come from the germline V gene. CDR3 length: 13 residues. Losses at the gene ends were 7 bases for V and 3 bases for J; bases not matched to a gene: 2. The CDR3 DNA reads TGCAGCGCCGGGACAGGGGCTAATGAAAAACTGTTTTTT. It encodes CSAGTGANEKLFF.

This clone was seen more than once but under ten times. The rearrangement uses TRBV21-1 and TRBJ1-5; TRBD1 reflects the table's D call only, with no check against the DNA. TRBV21-1 counts as a pseudogene. CDR3 size: 16 residues. CDR3 sequence: CASSNPRQGSNQPQHF. The CDR3 DNA sequence: TGTGCCAGCAGCAACCCTCGGCAGGGGAGCAATCAGCCCCAGCATTTT.

This clone has more than one count but fewer than ten. V usage is TRBV29-1 and J usage is TRBJ1-5, with a weak D call TRBD1 (6 bases). Between the trimmed V and J ends, which lost 4 bases and 7 bases, there was a span of 14 bases. CDR3 length equals 13 residues. Germline V gene lookup returns CDR1 SQVTM and CDR2 ANQGSEA. CDR3 DNA: TGCAGCGTTGCGGACAGTGTAGGACAGCCCCAGCATTTT. Residues: CSVADSVGQPQHF.